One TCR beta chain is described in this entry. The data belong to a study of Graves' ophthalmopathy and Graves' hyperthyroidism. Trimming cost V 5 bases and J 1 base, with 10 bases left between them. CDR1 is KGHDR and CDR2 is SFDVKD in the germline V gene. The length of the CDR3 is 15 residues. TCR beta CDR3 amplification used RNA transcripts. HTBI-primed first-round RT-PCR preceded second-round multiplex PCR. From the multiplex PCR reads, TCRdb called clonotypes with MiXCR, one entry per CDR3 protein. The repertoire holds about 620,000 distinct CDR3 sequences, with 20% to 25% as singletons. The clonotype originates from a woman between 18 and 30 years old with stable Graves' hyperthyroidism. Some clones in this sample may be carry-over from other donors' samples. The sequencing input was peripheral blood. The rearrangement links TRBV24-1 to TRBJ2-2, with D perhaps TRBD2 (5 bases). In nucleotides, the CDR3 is TGTGCCACCAGTGGAGGACTTCGGAACACCGGGGAGCTGTTTTTT. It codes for CATSGGLRNTGELFF.